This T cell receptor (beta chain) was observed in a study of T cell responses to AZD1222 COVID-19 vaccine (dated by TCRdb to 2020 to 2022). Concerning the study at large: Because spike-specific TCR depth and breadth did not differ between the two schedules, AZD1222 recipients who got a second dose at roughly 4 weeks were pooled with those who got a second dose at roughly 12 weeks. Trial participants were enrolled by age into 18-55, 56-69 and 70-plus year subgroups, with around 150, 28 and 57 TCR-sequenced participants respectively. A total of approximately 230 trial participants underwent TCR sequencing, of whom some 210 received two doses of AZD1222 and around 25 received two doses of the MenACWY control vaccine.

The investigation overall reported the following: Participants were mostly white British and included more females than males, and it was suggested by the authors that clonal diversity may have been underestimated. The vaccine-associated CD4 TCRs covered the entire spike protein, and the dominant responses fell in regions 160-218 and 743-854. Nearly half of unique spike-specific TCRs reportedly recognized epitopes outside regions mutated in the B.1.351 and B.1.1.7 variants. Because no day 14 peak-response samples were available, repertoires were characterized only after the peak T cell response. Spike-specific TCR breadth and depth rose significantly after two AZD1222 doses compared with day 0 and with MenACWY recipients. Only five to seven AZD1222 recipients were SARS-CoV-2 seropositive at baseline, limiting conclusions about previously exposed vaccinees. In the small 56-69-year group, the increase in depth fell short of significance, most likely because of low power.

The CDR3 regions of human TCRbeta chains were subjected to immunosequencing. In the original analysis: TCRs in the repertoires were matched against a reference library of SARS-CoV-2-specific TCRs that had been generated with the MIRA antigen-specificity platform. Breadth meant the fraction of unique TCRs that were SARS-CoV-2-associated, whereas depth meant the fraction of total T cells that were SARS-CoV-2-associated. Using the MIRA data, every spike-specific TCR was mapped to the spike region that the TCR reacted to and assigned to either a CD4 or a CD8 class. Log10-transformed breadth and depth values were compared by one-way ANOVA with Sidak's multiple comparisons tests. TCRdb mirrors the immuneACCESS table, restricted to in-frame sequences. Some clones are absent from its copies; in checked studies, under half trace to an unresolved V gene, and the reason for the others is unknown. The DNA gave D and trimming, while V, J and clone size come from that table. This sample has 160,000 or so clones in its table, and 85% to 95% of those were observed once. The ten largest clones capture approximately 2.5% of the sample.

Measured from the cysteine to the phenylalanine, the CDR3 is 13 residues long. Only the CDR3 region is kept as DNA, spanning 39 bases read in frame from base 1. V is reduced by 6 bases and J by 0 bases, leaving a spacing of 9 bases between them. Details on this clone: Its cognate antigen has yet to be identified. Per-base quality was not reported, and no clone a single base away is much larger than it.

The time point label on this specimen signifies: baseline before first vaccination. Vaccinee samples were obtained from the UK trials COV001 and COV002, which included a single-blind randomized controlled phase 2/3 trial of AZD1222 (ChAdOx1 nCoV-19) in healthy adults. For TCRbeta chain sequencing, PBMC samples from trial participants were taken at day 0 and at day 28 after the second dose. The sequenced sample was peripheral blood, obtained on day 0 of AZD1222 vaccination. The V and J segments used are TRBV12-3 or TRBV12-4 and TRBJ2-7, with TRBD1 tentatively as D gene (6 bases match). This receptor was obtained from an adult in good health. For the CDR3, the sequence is CASRLDSSYEQYF. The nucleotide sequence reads TGTGCCAGCAGACTGGACAGCTCCTACGAGCAGTACTTC.